The 9 T cell receptor beta chains presented below share a single source sample, sequenced in a study of blood T cell repertoires in COVID-19. TCRdb's table, derived via immunoSEQ multiplex PCR, lists solely in-frame clones and lacks some. This table has tens of thousands of clones, nearly 90% appearing once. Sample: peripheral blood. Receptor source: a man in his 60s with active COVID-19.

This clone is categorized as medium-sized. V is TRBV2 and J is TRBJ2-1; TRBD2 agrees at 8 bases. Germline V lookup: CDR1 SNHLY, CDR2 FYNNEI. Losses at the gene ends were 4 bases for V and 1 base for J; bases not matched to a gene: 3. This CDR3 spans 15 amino acids. CDR3 region: CASSAASGSYNEQFF. CDR3 DNA: TGTGCCAGCAGTGCGGCTAGCGGGTCCTACAATGAGCAGTTCTTC.

This clone was seen a single time. The rearrangement links TRBV6-2 or TRBV6-3 to TRBJ1-5; 9 bases are a match to TRBD1. V shed 0 bases and J 7 bases; nucleotides not matched to a gene: 10. The germline V gene encodes CDR1 MNHEY and CDR2 SVGEGT. This CDR3 region has 17 residues. Written as DNA, the CDR3 is TGTGCCAGCAGTTACTCAGTGGGACAGGGTAATGGACAGCCCCAGCATTTT. Encoded protein: CASSYSVGQGNGQPQHF.

The chain is built from TRBV7-2 and TRBJ1-3; D is possibly TRBD1 (5 bases). This CDR3 region has 16 residues. The V and J ends lost 1 base and 1 base respectively, with 11 bases between them. Looked up from germline, CDR1 is SGHTA and CDR2 is FQGNSA. CDR3 nucleotide sequence: TGTGCCAGCAGCTTAGTTGGGGGGAGGTCTGGAAACACCATATATTTT. It codes for CASSLVGGRSGNTIYF.

The V and J genes are TRBV4-3 and TRBJ1-4; D gene ambiguous. Germline V gives CDR1 LGHNA, CDR2 YSLEER. Trimming left V 2 bases short and J 5 bases short, with 12 bases between. This CDR3 comprises 15 residues. The CDR3 DNA follows: TGCGCCAGCAGCCAAAACCCTGGCGGGAATGAAAAACTGTTTTTT. As protein: CASSQNPGGNEKLFF.

This sequence joins TRBV18 and TRBJ2-1; the D gene is possibly TRBD2 (5 bases). Germline V lookup: CDR1 KGHSH, CDR2 LQKENI. This CDR3 contains 16 residues. V gave up 3 bases and J gave up 1 base, with 13 bases separating them. The CDR3 is CASSPTLTRSYNEQFF. CDR3 DNA: TGTGCCAGCTCACCCACACTCACTAGGTCCTACAATGAGCAGTTCTTC.

The table lists this clone with a count of one. This chain connects TRBV14 to TRBJ2-7; D remains ambiguous. Germline V gives CDR1 SGHDN, CDR2 FVKESK. V was shortened by 4 bases and J by 3 bases, with 16 bases between the two germline ends. The length of the CDR3 is 15 residues. CDR3 residues: CASSLVPYRVYEQYF. The CDR3 bases are TGTGCCAGCAGCCTAGTTCCCTACAGAGTCTACGAGCAGTACTTC.

V and J are TRBV7-3 and TRBJ2-7; 13 bases agree with TRBD2. The J segment lost 0 bases and the V segment lost 5 bases, leaving 13 bases of the junction unmatched. Per the germline V gene, CDR1 is SGHTA and CDR2 is FQGTGA. The CDR3 runs 19 residues. CDR3 region: CASSRAGRLAGGRSYEQYF. The DNA for the CDR3 is TGTGCCAGCAGCCGGGCGGGCCGACTAGCGGGAGGCCGCTCCTACGAGCAGTACTTC.

The V call is TRBV10-3, the J call TRBJ2-5, with 8 nucleotides matching TRBD2. V was clipped by 6 bases and J by 5 bases; unmatched bases: 8. Germline values: CDR1 ENHRY, CDR2 SYGVKD. The CDR3 consists of 14 residues. CDR3 amino acids: CAISPGGGSETQYF. The CDR3 region has the DNA TGTGCCATCAGCCCGGGGGGGGGCAGTGAGACCCAGTACTTC.

This rearrangement joins TRBV28 to TRBJ2-3; D is ambiguous. Germline V lookup: CDR1 MDHEN, CDR2 SYDVKM. Trimming took off 2 bases at V and 8 bases at J, with 8 bases between the two ends. The CDR3 is 12 amino acids. This chain's CDR3 is CASSLDFLTQYF. The DNA of the CDR3 is TGTGCCAGCAGTTTAGACTTTCTTACGCAGTATTTT.